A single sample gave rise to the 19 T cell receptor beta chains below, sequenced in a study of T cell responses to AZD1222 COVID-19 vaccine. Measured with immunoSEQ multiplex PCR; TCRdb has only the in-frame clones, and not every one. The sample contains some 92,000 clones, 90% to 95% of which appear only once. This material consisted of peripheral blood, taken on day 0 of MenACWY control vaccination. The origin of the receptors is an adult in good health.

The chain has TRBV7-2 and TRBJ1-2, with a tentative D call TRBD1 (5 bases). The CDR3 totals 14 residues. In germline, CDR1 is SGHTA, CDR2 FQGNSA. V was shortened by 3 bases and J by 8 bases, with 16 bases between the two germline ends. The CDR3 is CASSFGRAVRGYTF. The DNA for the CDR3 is TGTGCCAGCAGCTTCGGCAGGGCAGTGAGGGGCTACACCTTC.

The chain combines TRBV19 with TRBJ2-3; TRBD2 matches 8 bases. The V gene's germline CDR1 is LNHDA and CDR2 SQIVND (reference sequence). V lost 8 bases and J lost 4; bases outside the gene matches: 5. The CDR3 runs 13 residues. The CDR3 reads CASLGLESDTQYF. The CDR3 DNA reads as TGTGCCAGTCTGGGACTAGAATCAGATACGCAGTATTTT.

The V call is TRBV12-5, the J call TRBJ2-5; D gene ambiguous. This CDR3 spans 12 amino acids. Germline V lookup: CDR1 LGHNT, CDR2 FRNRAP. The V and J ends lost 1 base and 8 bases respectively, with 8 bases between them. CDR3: CASGLELGTQYF. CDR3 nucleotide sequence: TGTGCTAGTGGTTTGGAGTTGGGAACCCAGTACTTC.

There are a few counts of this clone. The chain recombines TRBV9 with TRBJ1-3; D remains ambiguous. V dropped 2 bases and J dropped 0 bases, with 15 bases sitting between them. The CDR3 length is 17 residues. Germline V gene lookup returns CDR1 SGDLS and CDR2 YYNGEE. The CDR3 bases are TGTGCCAGCAGCGTGGGTGTCTCTTCCAGCTCTGGAAACACCATATATTTT. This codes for CASSVGVSSSSGNTIYF.

This CDR3 reads CASSEGNYKTGELFF. In nucleotides, the CDR3 is TGTGCCAGCAGTGAAGGGAATTACAAGACCGGGGAGCTGTTTTTT. The genes are TRBV6-1 and TRBJ2-2; no definite D call. The V end lost 1 base, the J end lost 5 bases, and 11 bases lay between the germline ends. The CDR3 has 15 residues. The V gene's germline CDR1 is MNHNS and CDR2 SASEGT.

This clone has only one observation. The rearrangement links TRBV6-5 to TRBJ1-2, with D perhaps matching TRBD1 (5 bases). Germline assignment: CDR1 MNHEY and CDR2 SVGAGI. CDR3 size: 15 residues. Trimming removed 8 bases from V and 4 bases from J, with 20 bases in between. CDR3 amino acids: CASQEGSGHGYGYTF. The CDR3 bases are TGTGCCAGCCAAGAGGGGTCCGGGCACGGCTATGGCTACACCTTC.

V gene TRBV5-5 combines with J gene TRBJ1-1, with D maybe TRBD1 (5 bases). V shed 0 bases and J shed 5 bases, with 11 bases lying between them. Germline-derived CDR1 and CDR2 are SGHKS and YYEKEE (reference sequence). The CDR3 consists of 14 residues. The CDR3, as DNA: TGTGCCAGCAGCTTGGAGGGGAGATCAACTGAAGCTTTCTTT. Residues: CASSLEGRSTEAFF.

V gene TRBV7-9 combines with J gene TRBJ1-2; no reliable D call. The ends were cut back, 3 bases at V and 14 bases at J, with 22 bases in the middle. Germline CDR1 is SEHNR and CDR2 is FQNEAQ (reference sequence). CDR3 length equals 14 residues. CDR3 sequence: CASSFVIDGSRLTF. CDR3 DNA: TGTGCCAGCAGCTTTGTAATAGACGGATCTCGGTTGACCTTC.

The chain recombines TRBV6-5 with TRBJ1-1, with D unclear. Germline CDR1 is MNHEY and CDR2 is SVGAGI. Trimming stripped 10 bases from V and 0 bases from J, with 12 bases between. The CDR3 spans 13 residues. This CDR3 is CANNSQMNTEAFF. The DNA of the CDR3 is TGTGCCAACAACAGCCAAATGAACACTGAAGCTTTCTTT.

The CDR3 is CASADRGRPATNEKLFF. CDR3 bases: TGTGCCAGCGCGGACAGGGGGCGACCTGCAACTAATGAAAAACTGTTTTTT. The gene calls are TRBV19 and TRBJ1-4, with 11 bases lining up with TRBD1. Germline CDR1 LNHDA, CDR2 SQIVND (reference sequence). J lost 0 bases, V lost 9 bases, and 9 bases had no gene match. The CDR3 has 17 residues.

The CDR3 spells CASSRDRAQQYF. In DNA form, the CDR3 reads TGTGCCAGCAGCCGGGACAGGGCACAGCAGTACTTC. The chain carries TRBV5-6 and TRBJ2-7; 9 bases are shared with TRBD1. CDR3 length equals 12 residues. From germline, CDR1 is SGHDT and CDR2 YYEEEE. Trimming cost V 4 bases and J 8 bases; bases outside gene matches: 4. Supplemented by reference TRBV5-6 and TRBJ2-7, the full variable domain reads DAGVTQSPTHLIKTRGQQVTLRCSPKSGHDTVSWYQQALGQGPQFIFQYYEEEERQRGNFPDRFSGHQFPNYSSELNVNALLLGDSALYLCASSRDRAQQYFGPGTRLTVT.

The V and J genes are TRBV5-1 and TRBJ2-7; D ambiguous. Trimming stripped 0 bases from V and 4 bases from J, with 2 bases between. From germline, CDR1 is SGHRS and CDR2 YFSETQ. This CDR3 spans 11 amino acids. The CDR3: CASSLGYEQYF. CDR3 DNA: TGCGCCAGCAGCTTGGGTTACGAGCAGTACTTC. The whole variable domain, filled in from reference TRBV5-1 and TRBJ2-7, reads KAGVTQTPRYLIKTRGQQVTLSCSPISGHRSVSWYQQTPGQGLQFLFEYFSETQRNKGNFPGRFSGRQFSNSRSEMNVSTLELGDSALYLCASSLGYEQYFGPGTRLTVT.

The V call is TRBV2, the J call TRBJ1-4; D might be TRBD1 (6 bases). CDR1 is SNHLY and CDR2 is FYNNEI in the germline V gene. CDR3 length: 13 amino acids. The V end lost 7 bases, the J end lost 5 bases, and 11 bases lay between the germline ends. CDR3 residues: CASKVDRNEKLFF. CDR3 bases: TGTGCCAGCAAAGTGGACAGAAATGAAAAACTGTTTTTT. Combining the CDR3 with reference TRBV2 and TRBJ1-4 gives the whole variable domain EPEVTQTPSHQVTQMGQEVILRCVPISNHLYFYWYRQILGQKVEFLVSFYNNEISEKSEIFDDQFSVERPDGSNFTLKIRSTKLEDSAMYFCASKVDRNEKLFFGSGTQLSVL.

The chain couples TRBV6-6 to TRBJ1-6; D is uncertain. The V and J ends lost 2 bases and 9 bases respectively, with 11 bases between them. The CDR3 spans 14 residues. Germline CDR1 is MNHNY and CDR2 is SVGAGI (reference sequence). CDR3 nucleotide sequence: TGTGCCAGCAGTTACGAAGCAGATAGTTCACCCCTCCACTTT. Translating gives CASSYEADSSPLHF.

CDR3 nucleotide sequence: TGTGCCACTAATGAACAGGGGCTGGCGAACACCGGGGAGCTGTTTTTT. Encoded protein: CATNEQGLANTGELFF. This chain joins TRBV2 and TRBJ2-2; 7 nucleotides agree with TRBD1. V was pared by 10 bases and J by 0 bases, with 11 bases of the junction left unmatched. The length of the CDR3 is 16 residues. Germline-derived CDR1 and CDR2 are SNHLY and FYNNEI.

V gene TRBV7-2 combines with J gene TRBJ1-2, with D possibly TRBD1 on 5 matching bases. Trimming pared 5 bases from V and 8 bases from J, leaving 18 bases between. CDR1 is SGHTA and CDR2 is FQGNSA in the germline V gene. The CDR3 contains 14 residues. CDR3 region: CASSPYRIERGYTF. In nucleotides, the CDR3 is TGTGCCAGCAGCCCCTACAGGATAGAGAGGGGCTACACCTTC.

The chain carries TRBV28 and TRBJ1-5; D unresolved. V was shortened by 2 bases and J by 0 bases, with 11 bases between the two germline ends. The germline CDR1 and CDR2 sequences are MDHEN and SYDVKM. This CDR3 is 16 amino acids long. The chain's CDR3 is CASSLPNVVSNQPQHF. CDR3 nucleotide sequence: TGTGCCAGCAGTTTACCCAACGTAGTTAGCAATCAGCCCCAGCATTTT.

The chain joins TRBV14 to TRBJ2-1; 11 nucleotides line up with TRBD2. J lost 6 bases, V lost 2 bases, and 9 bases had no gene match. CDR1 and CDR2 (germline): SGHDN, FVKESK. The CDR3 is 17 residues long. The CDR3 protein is CASSQRGLAGGLNEQFF. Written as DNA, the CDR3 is TGTGCCAGCAGCCAACGGGGGCTAGCGGGAGGCCTCAATGAGCAGTTCTTC.

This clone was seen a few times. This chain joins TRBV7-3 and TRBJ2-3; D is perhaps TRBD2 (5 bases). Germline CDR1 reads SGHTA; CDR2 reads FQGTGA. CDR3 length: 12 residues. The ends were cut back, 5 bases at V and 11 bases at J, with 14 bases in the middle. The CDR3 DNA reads TGTGCCAGCAGCGGGAGTGAAGGGAAGCAGTATTTT. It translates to CASSGSEGKQYF. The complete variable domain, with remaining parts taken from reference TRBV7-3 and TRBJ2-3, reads GAGVSQTPSNKVTEKGKYVELRCDPISGHTALYWYRQSLGQGPEFLIYFQGTGAADDSGLPNDRFFAVRPEGSVSTLKIQRTERGDSAVYLCASSGSEGKQYFGPGTRLTVL.